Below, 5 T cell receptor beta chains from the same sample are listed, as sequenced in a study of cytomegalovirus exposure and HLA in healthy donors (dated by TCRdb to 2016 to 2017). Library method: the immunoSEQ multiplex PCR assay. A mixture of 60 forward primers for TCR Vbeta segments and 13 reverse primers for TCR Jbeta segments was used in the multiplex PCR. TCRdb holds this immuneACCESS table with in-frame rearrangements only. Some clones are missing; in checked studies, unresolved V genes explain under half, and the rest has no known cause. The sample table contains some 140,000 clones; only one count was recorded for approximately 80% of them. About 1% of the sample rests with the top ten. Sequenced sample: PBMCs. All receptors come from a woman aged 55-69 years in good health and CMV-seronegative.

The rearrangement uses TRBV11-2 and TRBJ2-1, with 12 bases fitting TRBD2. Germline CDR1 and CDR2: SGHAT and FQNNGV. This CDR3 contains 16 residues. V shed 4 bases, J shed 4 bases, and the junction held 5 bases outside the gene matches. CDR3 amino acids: CASSSASGRAYNEQFF. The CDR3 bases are TGTGCCAGCAGCTCGGCTAGCGGGAGGGCGTACAATGAGCAGTTCTTC.

The DNA of the CDR3 is TGTGCCACCAGCAGAGTACAGGGATTTGATGAAAAACTGTTTTTT. Translating it yields CATSRVQGFDEKLFF. The V and J genes are TRBV15 and TRBJ1-4; D might be TRBD1 (6 bases). Germline V gives CDR1 LNHNV, CDR2 YYDKDF (reference sequence). The CDR3 is 15 residues long. Trimming shortened V by 1 base and J by 6 bases, and 12 bases separated the two germline ends. Supplemented by reference TRBV15 and TRBJ1-4, the full variable domain reads DAMVIQNPRYQVTQFGKPVTLSCSQTLNHNVMYWYQQKSSQAPKLLFHYYDKDFNNEADTPDNFQSRRPNTSFCFLDIRSPGLGDTAMYLCATSRVQGFDEKLFFGSGTQLSVL.

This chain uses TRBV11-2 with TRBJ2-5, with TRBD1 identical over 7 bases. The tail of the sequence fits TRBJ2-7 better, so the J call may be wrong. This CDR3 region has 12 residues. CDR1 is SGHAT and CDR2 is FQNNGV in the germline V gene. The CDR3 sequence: CASTSQGDEQYF. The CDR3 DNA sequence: TGTGCCAGCACCTCCCAGGGGGACGAGCAGTACTTC.

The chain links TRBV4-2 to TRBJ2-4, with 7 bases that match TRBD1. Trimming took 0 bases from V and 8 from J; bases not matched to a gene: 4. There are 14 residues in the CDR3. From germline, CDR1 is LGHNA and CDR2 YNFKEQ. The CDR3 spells CASSQERQGHIQYF. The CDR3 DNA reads TGTGCCAGCAGCCAAGAACGACAGGGACACATTCAGTACTTC.

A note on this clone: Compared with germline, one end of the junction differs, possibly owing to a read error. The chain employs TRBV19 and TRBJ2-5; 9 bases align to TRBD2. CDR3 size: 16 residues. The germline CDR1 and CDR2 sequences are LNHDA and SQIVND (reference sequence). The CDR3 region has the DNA TGTGCCAGTAGTATCTCCGGGCTAGCGGGGTCAGAGGCCCAGTACTTC. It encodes CASSISGLAGSEAQYF. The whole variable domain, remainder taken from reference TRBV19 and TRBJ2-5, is DGGITQSPKYLFRKEGQNVTLSCEQNLNHDAMYWYRQDPGQGLRLIYYSQIVNDFQKGDIAEGYSVSREKKESFPLTVTSAQKNPTAFYLCASSISGLAGSEAQYFGPGTRLLVL.